One T cell receptor beta chain is described in this entry. The sample originates from a study of CXCR3-negative and CXCR3-positive naive CD8 T cells. Germline lookup yields CDR1 DFQATT and CDR2 SNEGSKA (reference sequence). This CDR3 has 14 amino acids. Libraries were UMI-labeled 5' RACE TRB cDNA. Reprocessing the 5' RACE reads, TCRdb reports a single entry for every CDR3 protein and omits DNA. The sample holds some 130,000 distinct CDR3 sequences. The chain carries TRBV20-1 and TRBJ2-7. This receptor was identified in a human donor in good health. Some clones in this sample may be carry-over from other donors' samples. The sample consisted of naive CXCR3- CD8+ T cells from blood. Noted subset: CD45RO-CCR7+CD27+CD95- naive CD8+ T cells lacking CXCR3 (TNR3-). The CDR3 sequence is CSARVDLDQNEQYF.